These 24 T cell receptor beta chains originate from one sample sequenced in a study of T-cell memory formation after mild COVID-19. TCRdb used MiXCR to reprocess the 5' RACE reads, holding one entry per CDR3 protein. The data hold about 350,000 distinct CDR3 sequences, with roughly an eighth observed a single time. Input material: PBMCs or a T cell subset sorted from them (not recorded which). The receptors shown here come from a young man who had mild COVID-19 (a few samples of this study predate the infection). Cell type and time point are not known.

This clonotype was counted ten times or more. This chain joins TRBV6-5 and TRBJ1-2; a possible D gene is TRBD1 (6 bases). Trimming took off 8 bases at V and 3 bases at J, with 13 bases between the two ends. CDR3 length: 13 amino acids. Germline V gene sequence: CDR1 MNHEY, CDR2 SVGAGI. CDR3: CASSNGGHYGYTF. DNA of the CDR3: TGTGCCAGCTCAAATGGGGGCCACTATGGCTACACCTTC.

The chain uses TRBV12-3 or TRBV12-4 and TRBJ2-3; tentatively, D is TRBD2 (5 bases). The V end lost 3 bases, the J end lost 8 bases, and 12 bases lay between the germline ends. This CDR3 is built from 13 residues. The CDR3 here is CASSLMDEGTQYF. In DNA form, the CDR3 reads TGTGCCAGCAGTTTGATGGACGAGGGTACGCAGTATTTT.

This clonotype was recorded many times. The rearrangement uses TRBV6-6 and TRBJ1-5; D remains unclear. Trimming took off 6 bases at V and 1 base at J, with 7 bases between the two ends. Germline lookup yields CDR1 MNHNY and CDR2 SVGAGI (reference sequence). There are 13 residues in the CDR3. CDR3 coding DNA: TGTGCCAGCAGACTGGACAGCAATCAGCCCCAGCATTTT. Residues: CASRLDSNQPQHF.

This clonotype showed up just a few times. The V and J genes are TRBV7-2 and TRBJ1-2; 9 bases line up with TRBD1. CDR1 is SGHTA, CDR2 FQGNSA, per germline. This CDR3 has 13 residues. The V segment lost 4 bases and the J segment 7 bases; nucleotides outside the gene matches: 4. DNA of the CDR3: TGTGCCAGCAGCTGGACAGGGGAATCTGGCTACACCTTC. Protein: CASSWTGESGYTF.

This clonotype was counted ten times or more. The gene calls are TRBV7-2 and TRBJ2-7, with a tentative D call TRBD2 (6 bases). V lost 5 bases and J lost 6, with 17 bases in between. The CDR3 length is 14 residues. CDR1 is SGHTA, CDR2 FQGNSA, per germline. The CDR3 reads CASSPNRGLGEQYV. The CDR3 nucleotides read TGTGCCAGCAGCCCTAATCGGGGGTTGGGCGAGCAGTACGTC.

This clonotype was seen more than once but under ten times. J is TRBJ2-2 and V is TRBV5-1; perhaps TRBD2 as D (6 bases). The CDR3 covers 14 residues. Germline V lookup: CDR1 SGHRS, CDR2 YFSETQ. The V end lost 3 bases, the J end lost 4 bases, and 10 bases lay between the germline ends. The DNA for the CDR3 is TGCGCCAGCAGCTGGAGGGCCCCCACCGGGGAGCTGTTTTTT. Protein product: CASSWRAPTGELFF.

This chain connects TRBV13 to TRBJ2-4, with TRBD1 identical over 10 bases. The CDR3 covers 13 residues. The J segment lost 8 bases and the V segment lost 5 bases, leaving 3 bases of the junction unmatched. The germline gives CDR1 PRHDT, CDR2 FYEKMQ (reference sequence). This chain's CDR3 is CASSVDRGDIQYF. The CDR3 nucleotides are TGTGCCAGCAGCGTGGACAGGGGGGACATTCAGTACTTC.

This clonotype appeared a few times. The gene calls are TRBV5-1 and TRBJ2-5; D is uncertain. This CDR3 is 13 amino acids long. V lost 0 bases to trimming and J lost 4 bases, with 7 bases between them. The V gene's germline CDR1 is SGHRS and CDR2 YFSETQ. The CDR3 DNA reads as TGCGCCAGCAGCTTGGGTAACCCAGAGACCCAGTACTTC. This gives the protein CASSLGNPETQYF.

The V and J genes are TRBV4-3 and TRBJ1-1; possible D gene TRBD1, 6 bases. Trimming left V 3 bases short and J 5 bases short, with 16 bases between. The CDR3 totals 15 residues. Germline V gene lookup returns CDR1 LGHNA and CDR2 YSLEER. CDR3 nucleotide sequence: TGCGCCAGCAGCCAGATGAGCGGAGGGGGTACTGAAGCTTTCTTT. As protein: CASSQMSGGGTEAFF.

Many counts were recorded for this clonotype. The chain joins TRBV5-1 to TRBJ1-2, with no clear D. The germline V gene encodes CDR1 SGHRS and CDR2 YFSETQ. V was clipped by 4 bases and J by 3 bases, with 7 bases between them. The length of the CDR3 is 12 residues. The CDR3 spells CASSDPDYGYTF. As DNA, the CDR3 is TGCGCCAGCAGCGACCCGGACTATGGCTACACCTTC.

This clonotype was seen more than once but under ten times. CDR3 amino acids: CSASPGTAYEQYF. The CDR3 DNA follows: TGCAGTGCTAGTCCCGGGACAGCCTACGAGCAGTACTTC. The rearrangement uses TRBV20-1 and TRBJ2-7, with TRBD1 matching 7 bases. This CDR3 has 13 amino acids. V lost 3 bases and J lost 2; bases outside the gene matches: 4. Germline V gene data show CDR1 as DFQATT and CDR2 as SNEGSKA (reference sequence).

This clonotype was seen a handful of times. The chain combines TRBV5-4 with TRBJ1-4; 7 positions match TRBD1. In germline, CDR1 is SGHNT, CDR2 YYREEE (reference sequence). CDR3 length equals 15 residues. Trimming at V came to 0 bases and at J to 8 bases, leaving 7 bases not matched to a gene. The CDR3 region is CASSLAGGNGEKLFF. The CDR3, as DNA: TGTGCCAGCAGCTTGGCAGGGGGGAACGGAGAAAAACTGTTTTTT.

This clonotype showed up many times. This chain joins TRBV12-3 or TRBV12-4 and TRBJ2-7; TRBD2 is a possible D gene (7 bases). This CDR3 comprises 15 residues. Trimming pared 6 bases from V and 7 bases from J, leaving 22 bases between. CDR3 protein: CASSYLAGASFEQYV. The CDR3, as DNA: TGTGCCAGCAGCTATCTGGCGGGGGCCTCTTTTGAGCAGTACGTC.

This clonotype was detected many times. The chain employs TRBV5-1 and TRBJ2-1; 15 bases map to TRBD2. Losses at the gene ends were 7 bases for V and 5 bases for J; bases not matched to a gene: 7. The length of the CDR3 is 16 residues. Germline assignment: CDR1 SGHRS and CDR2 YFSETQ. The CDR3 is CASGLAGGRMDNEQFF. The CDR3 nucleotides are TGCGCCAGCGGACTAGCGGGGGGGCGGATGGACAATGAGCAGTTCTTC.

This clonotype has just a few counts. V and J are TRBV10-3 and TRBJ2-1; D is uncertain. Germline assignment: CDR1 ENHRY and CDR2 SYGVKD. With 2 bases removed from V and 10 bases from J, the gap between germline ends came to 12 bases. The CDR3 spans 13 residues. The CDR3 here is CAISERLGWEQFF. Here the CDR3 DNA reads TGTGCCATCAGTGAGAGGCTGGGGTGGGAGCAGTTCTTC.

This chain uses TRBV9 with TRBJ1-6, with D possibly matching TRBD1 (5 bases). The CDR3 runs 14 residues. Germline loops: CDR1 SGDLS, CDR2 YYNGEE. Between the trimmed V and J ends, which lost 3 bases and 7 bases, there was a span of 11 bases. Here the CDR3 DNA reads TGTGCCAGCAGCGAGGAGGGGCAGAATTCACCCCTCCACTTT. Translation gives CASSEEGQNSPLHF. The variable domain in full, with the rest retrieved from reference TRBV9 and TRBJ1-6, is DSGVTQTPKHLITATGQRVTLRCSPRSGDLSVYWYQQSLDQGLQFLIQYYNGEERAKGNILERFSAQQFPDLHSELNLSSLELGDSALYFCASSEEGQNSPLHFGNGTRLTVT.

Only a few counts were recorded for this clonotype. V gene TRBV11-2 combines with J gene TRBJ2-2; the D gene is possibly TRBD2 (6 bases). The germline gives CDR1 SGHAT, CDR2 FQNNGV. CDR3 size: 14 residues. V was trimmed by 9 bases and J by 7 bases, leaving 18 bases between them. CDR3: CASPRDGVNGELFF. The CDR3 DNA reads TGTGCCAGTCCGCGGGACGGTGTCAACGGGGAGCTGTTTTTT.

The gene calls are TRBV7-6 and TRBJ1-1, with 10 bases fitting TRBD1. The CDR3 is 18 amino acids. Trimming at V came to 5 bases and at J to 6 bases, leaving 18 bases not matched to a gene. Looked up from germline, CDR1 is SGHVS and CDR2 is FNYEAQ. CDR3 sequence reads: CASSGGDRGILGRSEAFF. The CDR3 nucleotides are TGTGCCAGCAGCGGGGGGGACAGGGGAATTTTAGGTCGTTCTGAAGCTTTCTTT. Full variable domain (rest looked up from reference TRBV7-6 and TRBJ1-1): GAGVSQSPRYKVTKRGQDVALRCDPISGHVSLYWYRQALGQGPEFLTYFNYEAQQDKSGLPNDRFSAERPEGSISTLTIQRTEQRDSAMYRCASSGGDRGILGRSEAFFGQGTRLTVV.

A single count supports this clonotype. The V gene is TRBV4-1, the J gene TRBJ2-3; D is uncertain. Germline V gene lookup returns CDR1 MGHRA and CDR2 YSYEKL. Trimming shortened V by 0 bases and J by 0 bases, and 4 bases separated the two germline ends. The CDR3 spans 14 residues. The CDR3 protein is CASSQERSTDTQYF. DNA for the CDR3: TGCGCCAGCAGCCAAGAGAGGAGCACAGATACGCAGTATTTT.

This clonotype was seen a handful of times. The chain links TRBV5-1 to TRBJ2-2, with 10 bases lining up with TRBD1. Per the germline V gene, CDR1 is SGHRS and CDR2 is YFSETQ. The CDR3 extends over 17 amino acids. V dropped 4 bases and J dropped 4; count of bases not matched to a gene: 10. CDR3 protein: CASSRPGTGDFTGELFF. DNA for the CDR3: TGCGCCAGCAGCAGACCCGGGACAGGGGATTTCACCGGGGAGCTGTTTTTT.

This clonotype was seen only a few times. The chain uses TRBV6-5 and TRBJ2-5; TRBD2 might be the D (7 bases). The CDR3 loop spans 17 amino acids. The germline V gene has CDR1 MNHEY and CDR2 SVGAGI. The V and J ends lost 2 bases and 5 bases respectively, with 21 bases between them. The DNA for the CDR3 is TGTGCCAGCAGTTACGACGGTTTGAGGGGGGGATTGGAGACCCAGTACTTC. It encodes CASSYDGLRGGLETQYF.

This clonotype has just a few counts. The V call is TRBV29-1, the J call TRBJ1-1; D possibly corresponds to TRBD1 (5 bases). Germline V gene lookup returns CDR1 SQVTM and CDR2 ANQGSEA. The germline V and J ends were trimmed by 5 bases and 1 base, with 17 bases remaining between them. The CDR3 spans 15 residues. The CDR3, as DNA: TGCAGCGTTTGGGGCAGGGCTCGAACGAACACTGAAGCTTTCTTT. Amino acid sequence: CSVWGRARTNTEAFF.

The CDR3 reads CASSFGTGGEAFF. CDR3 sequence (DNA): TGTGCCAGCAGCTTTGGGACAGGTGGTGAAGCTTTCTTT. This chain uses TRBV5-5 with TRBJ1-1; 8 bases are a match to TRBD1. V shed 2 bases, J shed 7 bases, and the junction held 4 bases outside the gene matches. Germline V lookup: CDR1 SGHKS, CDR2 YYEKEE (reference sequence). The CDR3 has 13 amino acids.

The gene calls are TRBV4-1 and TRBJ2-5; D gene unclear. V was cut by 3 bases and J by 4 bases, with 9 bases left in between. From germline, CDR1 is MGHRA and CDR2 YSYEKL. This CDR3 is built from 13 residues. In DNA form, the CDR3 reads TGCGCCAGCAGCCAGGGGTGGCGAGAGACCCAGTACTTC. Translating gives CASSQGWRETQYF.